A single sample gave rise to the 27 T cell receptor beta chains below, sequenced in a study of blood T cell repertoires in COVID-19. TCRdb's table, derived via immunoSEQ multiplex PCR, lists solely in-frame clones and lacks some. This sample has some 95,000 clones, with 60% to 85% found just once. The source material was peripheral blood. The source is a man in his fifties who had recovered from COVID-19.

For the CDR3, the DNA is TGTGCCAGCAGCTTAGCCAGCGGGGGGGCGGATACGCAGTATTTT. This translates into CASSLASGGADTQYF. The chain is built from TRBV13 and TRBJ2-3; 10 bases fit TRBD2. The germline gives CDR1 PRHDT, CDR2 FYEKMQ (reference sequence). The trim removed 1 base at V and 6 bases at J, leaving 4 bases unmatched. The CDR3 contains 15 residues. Drawing the rest from reference TRBV13 and TRBJ2-3, the complete variable domain is AAGVIQSPRHLIKEKRETATLKCYPIPRHDTVYWYQQGPGQDPQFLISFYEKMQSDKGSIPDRFSAQQFSDYHSELNMSSLELGDSALYFCASSLASGGADTQYFGPGTRLTVL.

The gene calls are TRBV6-5 and TRBJ2-1; D remains ambiguous. Deletions cut 7 bases from V and 7 bases from J, with 8 bases between. This CDR3 spans 11 amino acids. CDR1 and CDR2 from the germline V gene are MNHEY and SVGAGI. The CDR3 nucleotides read TGTGCCAGCACCAGCAGGAATGAGCAGTTCTTC. Protein: CASTSRNEQFF.

The V call is TRBV18, the J call TRBJ1-6, with 10 bases that match TRBD1. Germline lookup yields CDR1 KGHSH and CDR2 LQKENI. The CDR3 covers 15 residues. J gave up 8 bases and V 3 bases, and 4 bases lay outside the gene matches. CDR3 DNA: TGTGCCAGCTCACCTGCGACAGGGGGCCATTCACCCCTCCACTTT. It yields the protein CASSPATGGHSPLHF.

V gene TRBV2 combines with J gene TRBJ2-7; 12 nucleotides agree with TRBD2. V was pared by 4 bases and J by 6 bases, with 16 bases of the junction left unmatched. This CDR3 has 18 residues. Per germline, CDR1 SNHLY and CDR2 FYNNEI. The CDR3 region is CASSVWTSGALGGPEQYF. DNA of the CDR3: TGTGCCAGCAGTGTCTGGACTAGCGGGGCCCTCGGGGGCCCCGAGCAGTACTTC.

This clone was picked up a small number of times. This sequence joins TRBV12-5 and TRBJ2-5; possibly TRBD1 for D (6 bases). The CDR3 is made up of 15 amino acids. The germline gives CDR1 LGHNT, CDR2 FRNRAP. Trimming removed 1 base at V and 6 bases at J, with 15 bases between. CDR3 residues: CASGLATQGFQTQYF. CDR3 DNA: TGTGCTAGTGGTTTGGCGACACAGGGTTTTCAGACCCAGTACTTC.

This chain connects TRBV5-4 to TRBJ2-7, with 8 bases matching TRBD2. V gave up 3 bases and J gave up 2 bases; unmatched junction bases: 4. CDR1 is SGHNT, CDR2 YYREEE, per germline (reference sequence). The length of the CDR3 is 14 residues. The CDR3 DNA follows: TGTGCCAGCAGCTCCCTCGGGGGGGCCTACGAGCAGTACTTC. It translates to CASSSLGGAYEQYF. The variable domain in full, completed from reference TRBV5-4 and TRBJ2-7, reads ETGVTQSPTHLIKTRGQQVTLRCSSQSGHNTVSWYQQALGQGPQFIFQYYREEENGRGNFPPRFSGLQFPNYSSELNVNALELDDSALYLCASSSLGGAYEQYFGPGTRLTVT.

The chain joins TRBV15 to TRBJ1-2, with TRBD1 matching 7 bases. The CDR3 sequence is 17 residues long. The germline V gene encodes CDR1 LNHNV and CDR2 YYDKDF (reference sequence). With V trimmed by 3 bases and J by 7 bases, 17 bases remained unmatched. The CDR3 DNA is TGTGCCACCAGCAGCTCCCCCTCAGGGGGTCCTTTTAGTGGCTACACCTTC. Its translation: CATSSSPSGGPFSGYTF.

The chain uses TRBV9 and TRBJ1-1; D gene unclear. This CDR3 is built from 11 residues. Germline V gene lookup returns CDR1 SGDLS and CDR2 YYNGEE. The CDR3 reads CALAMNTEAFF. DNA of the CDR3: TGTGCTCTGGCCATGAACACTGAAGCTTTCTTT.

The genes are TRBV5-4 and TRBJ2-3; no clear D gene. This CDR3 contains 15 residues. In germline, CDR1 is SGHNT, CDR2 YYREEE (reference sequence). Trimming took 0 bases from V and 2 from J, leaving 10 bases between them. DNA for the CDR3: TGTGCCAGCAGCTTGGTACCCGGGTACACAGATACGCAGTATTTT. Protein sequence: CASSLVPGYTDTQYF.

This clone was seen just once. The chain combines TRBV7-3 with TRBJ1-1; perhaps TRBD1 as D (6 bases). The CDR3 sequence is 15 residues long. V was cut by 2 bases and J by 5 bases, with 15 bases left in between. Germline V gives CDR1 SGHTA, CDR2 FQGTGA. This CDR3 reads CASSLSGGGRTEAFF. CDR3 DNA: TGTGCCAGCAGCTTATCTGGGGGCGGAAGGACTGAAGCTTTCTTT.

The V and J genes are TRBV7-2 and TRBJ1-5; TRBD1 matches 7 bases. Per the germline V gene, CDR1 is SGHTA and CDR2 is FQGNSA. Trimming removed 4 bases from V and 6 bases from J; junction bases left unmatched: 6. CDR3 length: 14 amino acids. CDR3 amino acids: CASSSAGGIQPQHF. The CDR3 coding sequence is TGTGCCAGCAGCTCCGCAGGGGGAATTCAGCCCCAGCATTTT.

The chain carries TRBV13 and TRBJ2-3, with 13 bases matching TRBD2. The length of the CDR3 is 18 residues. Trimming removed 4 bases from V and 1 base from J; junction bases left unmatched: 8. The germline V gene encodes CDR1 PRHDT and CDR2 FYEKMQ (reference sequence). CDR3 in DNA: TGTGCCAGCAGCTCCCTCTTACTAGCGGGGGGGGGCACAGATACGCAGTATTTT. Protein sequence: CASSSLLLAGGGTDTQYF.

This clone was found a few times. The V and J genes are TRBV5-6 and TRBJ2-1; perhaps TRBD1 as D (6 bases). Looked up from germline, CDR1 is SGHDT and CDR2 is YYEEEE. The CDR3 is 16 amino acids. Deletions cut 6 bases from V and 5 bases from J, with 21 bases between. The CDR3 sequence: CASTSWGRPRNNEQFF. As DNA, the CDR3 is TGTGCCAGCACCTCCTGGGGGCGGCCGAGAAACAATGAGCAGTTCTTC.

A note on this clone: This sample includes further DNA sequences coding for the same CDR3. The rearrangement uses TRBV7-3 and TRBJ2-1, with D unclear. CDR3 length: 13 residues. From germline, CDR1 is SGHTA and CDR2 FQGTGA. V lost 3 bases and J 6 bases, leaving 9 bases between the germline ends. CDR3 nucleotides: TGTGCCAGCAGCTTGGGCTTATCCAATGAGCAGTTCTTC. Protein: CASSLGLSNEQFF.

This clone appeared a few times. The rearrangement uses TRBV3-1 (or the pseudogene TRBV3-2) and TRBJ1-1; TRBD1 matches at 8 bases. Germline lookup yields CDR1 LGHDT and CDR2 YNNKEL (reference sequence). Germline trimming cut 1 base from V and 6 bases from J; bases unmatched to any gene: 10. The CDR3 is 16 amino acids. Here the CDR3 reads CASSQGSAGGNAEAFF. The CDR3 DNA sequence: TGTGCCAGCAGCCAAGGAAGCGCAGGGGGCAACGCTGAAGCTTTCTTT.

The V gene is TRBV29-1, the J gene TRBJ2-2, with TRBD1 as a possible D gene (6 bases). Germline V gives CDR1 SQVTM, CDR2 ANQGSEA. V lost 0 bases to trimming and J lost 4 bases, with 18 bases between them. The CDR3 runs 17 residues. Written as DNA, the CDR3 is TGCAGCGTTGAAGATCCACAGGGCATAAGGGGCACCGGGGAGCTGTTTTTT. Encoded protein: CSVEDPQGIRGTGELFF.

The rearrangement uses TRBV7-2 and TRBJ2-7; TRBD2 is a possible D gene (6 bases). The CDR3 totals 15 residues. Deletions cut 4 bases from V and 2 bases from J, with 15 bases between. CDR1 and CDR2 from the germline V gene are SGHTA and FQGNSA. DNA of the CDR3: TGTGCCAGCAGCTGGAGACTAGTAGGGACCTACGAGCAGTACTTC. This encodes CASSWRLVGTYEQYF.

The chain links TRBV5-6 to TRBJ1-5, with TRBD1 identical over 8 bases. Germline V gene lookup returns CDR1 SGHDT and CDR2 YYEEEE. The trim removed 4 bases at V and 1 base at J, leaving 13 bases unmatched. The CDR3 spans 18 residues. Here the CDR3 reads CASSQPKTDRGSNQPQHF. The CDR3 nucleotides read TGTGCCAGCAGCCAGCCGAAGACCGACAGGGGCAGCAATCAGCCCCAGCATTTT.

This clone was picked up one time. The CDR3 spells CASSYGVAGTGELFF. DNA of the CDR3: TGTGCCAGCAGTTACGGAGTTGCGGGAACCGGGGAGCTGTTTTTT. This chain joins TRBV6-5 and TRBJ2-2, with D possibly TRBD2 on 6 matching bases. CDR3 length equals 15 residues. V was trimmed by 2 bases and J by 5 bases, leaving 12 bases between them. Germline V gene lookup returns CDR1 MNHEY and CDR2 SVGAGI.

The chain couples TRBV6-6 to TRBJ1-6, with D perhaps matching TRBD1 (5 bases). The CDR3 contains 15 residues. V was shortened by 2 bases and J by 7 bases, with 12 bases between the two germline ends. Germline CDR1 reads MNHNY; CDR2 reads SVGAGI (reference sequence). The CDR3 region has the DNA TGTGCCAGCAGTTACACAATACAGGAAAATTCACCCCTCCACTTT. Amino acid sequence: CASSYTIQENSPLHF.

The chain has TRBV5-1 and TRBJ2-1; possibly TRBD2 for D (6 bases). The CDR3 totals 16 residues. The germline CDR1 and CDR2 sequences are SGHRS and YFSETQ. Trimming pared 0 bases from V and 2 bases from J, leaving 12 bases between. In DNA form, the CDR3 reads TGCGCCAGCAGCTTGGGGGACGGGAGAACCTACAATGAGCAGTTCTTC. Translating gives CASSLGDGRTYNEQFF.

V is TRBV4-2 and J is TRBJ2-1, with 12 bases that match TRBD2. The ends lost 1 base at V and 2 bases at J; junction bases unmatched: 3. This CDR3 has 17 residues. Looked up from germline, CDR1 is LGHNA and CDR2 is YNFKEQ. The CDR3 loop is CASSQAPSGGAYNEQFF. In DNA, the CDR3 is TGTGCCAGCAGCCAAGCACCTAGCGGGGGGGCCTACAATGAGCAGTTCTTC.

The rearrangement joins TRBV7-2 to TRBJ1-4, with D possibly TRBD1 on 6 matching bases. The CDR3 is 15 residues long. Germline CDR1 reads SGHTA; CDR2 reads FQGNSA. V was clipped by 5 bases and J by 7 bases, with 17 bases between them. CDR3 sequence: CASSPEGGLGEKLFF. In DNA, the CDR3 is TGTGCCAGCAGCCCCGAGGGGGGGCTGGGTGAAAAACTGTTTTTT. The full variable domain, its missing parts supplied by reference TRBV7-2 and TRBJ1-4, is GAGVSQSPSNKVTEKGKDVELRCDPISGHTALYWYRQSLGQGLEFLIYFQGNSAPDKSGLPSDRFSAERTGGSVSTLTIQRTQQEDSAVYLCASSPEGGLGEKLFFGSGTQLSVL.

The chain is built from TRBV15 and TRBJ2-7; a possible D gene is TRBD2 (5 bases). Trimming pared 9 bases from V and 3 bases from J, leaving 18 bases between. Germline-derived CDR1 and CDR2 are LNHNV and YYDKDF (reference sequence). The length of the CDR3 is 14 residues. CDR3 nucleotide sequence: TGTGCCACGGCGGCGCGGGCGTCGGACTACGAGCAGTACTTC. It codes for CATAARASDYEQYF.

V and J are TRBV6-4 and TRBJ2-3; weak D call: TRBD1 (5 bases). Looked up from germline, CDR1 is MRHNA and CDR2 is SNTAGT. The CDR3 contains 14 residues. V was shortened by 3 bases and J by 2 bases, with 9 bases between the two germline ends. The CDR3 here is CASSEPGNTDTQYF. The CDR3 DNA reads TGTGCCAGCAGTGAGCCAGGGAACACAGATACGCAGTATTTT.

The chain carries TRBV2 and TRBJ1-2; D perhaps matches TRBD1 (6 bases). CDR1 is SNHLY and CDR2 is FYNNEI in the germline V gene. The CDR3 is made up of 13 amino acids. The V and J ends lost 8 bases and 4 bases respectively, with 14 bases between them. The CDR3 here is CASGGDKTYGYTF. CDR3 sequence (DNA): TGTGCCAGCGGGGGGGACAAAACCTATGGCTACACCTTC.

The V call is TRBV30, the J call TRBJ2-3; D might be TRBD1 (7 bases). The CDR3 contains 14 residues. CDR1 is GTSNPN, CDR2 SVGIG, per germline (reference sequence). The V gene lost 4 bases and the J gene lost 0 bases, with 11 bases spanning the gap. The CDR3 nucleotides are TGTGCCTGGAAGCAGGGGGGTAGCACAGATACGCAGTATTTT. Translation gives CAWKQGGSTDTQYF.